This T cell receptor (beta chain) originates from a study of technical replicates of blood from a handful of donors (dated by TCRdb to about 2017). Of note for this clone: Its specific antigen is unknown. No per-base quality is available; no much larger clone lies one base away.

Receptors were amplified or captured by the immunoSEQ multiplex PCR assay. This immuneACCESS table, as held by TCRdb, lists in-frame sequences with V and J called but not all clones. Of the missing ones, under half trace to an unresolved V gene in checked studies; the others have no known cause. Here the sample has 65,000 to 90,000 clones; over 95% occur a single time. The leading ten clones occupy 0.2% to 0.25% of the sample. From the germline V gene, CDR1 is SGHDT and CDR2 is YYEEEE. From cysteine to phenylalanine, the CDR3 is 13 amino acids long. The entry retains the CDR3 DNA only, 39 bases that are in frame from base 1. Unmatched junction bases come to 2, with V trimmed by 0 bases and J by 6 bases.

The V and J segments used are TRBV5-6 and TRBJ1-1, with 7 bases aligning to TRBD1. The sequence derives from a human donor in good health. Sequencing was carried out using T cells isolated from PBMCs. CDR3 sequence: CASSLGTGPEAFF. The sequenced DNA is TGTGCCAGCAGCTTGGGGACAGGTCCTGAAGCTTTCTTT.